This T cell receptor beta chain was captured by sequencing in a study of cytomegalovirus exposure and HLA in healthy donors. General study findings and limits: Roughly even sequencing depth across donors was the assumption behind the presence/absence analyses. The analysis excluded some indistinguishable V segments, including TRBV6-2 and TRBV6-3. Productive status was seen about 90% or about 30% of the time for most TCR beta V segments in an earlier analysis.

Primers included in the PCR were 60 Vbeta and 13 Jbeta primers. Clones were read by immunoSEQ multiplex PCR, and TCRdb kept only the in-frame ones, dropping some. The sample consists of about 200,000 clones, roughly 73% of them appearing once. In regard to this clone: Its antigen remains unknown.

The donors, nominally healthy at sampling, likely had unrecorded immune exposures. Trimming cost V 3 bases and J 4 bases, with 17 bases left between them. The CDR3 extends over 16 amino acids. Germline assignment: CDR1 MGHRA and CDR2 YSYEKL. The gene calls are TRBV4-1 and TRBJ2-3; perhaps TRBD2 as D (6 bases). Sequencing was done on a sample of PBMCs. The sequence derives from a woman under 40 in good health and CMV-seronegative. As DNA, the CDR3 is TGCGCCAGCAGCCAGGCCCTCGCGGGATTTGCAGATACGCAGTATTTT. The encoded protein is CASSQALAGFADTQYF.